A single TCR beta chain is shown here with its context. The CDR3 length is 15 residues. V lost 0 bases, J lost 0 bases, and 9 bases lay in between. Looked up from germline, CDR1 is LGHNA and CDR2 is YNFKEQ. This sample is part of a study of cytomegalovirus exposure and HLA in healthy donors. It was with 60 Vbeta and 13 Jbeta primers that the PCR ran. Only in-frame clones appear in the TCRdb table, and some are missing; sequencing was by immunoSEQ multiplex PCR. This table holds 55,000 to 75,000 clones, around 72% found once. The origin of this receptor is a woman in her twenties or thirties in good health and CMV-seropositive. The rearrangement uses TRBV4-2 and TRBJ2-7; tentatively, D is TRBD2 (5 bases). The sequenced sample consisted of PBMCs. This CDR3 reads CASSQDEGSSYEQYF. The CDR3 DNA sequence: TGTGCCAGCAGCCAAGATGAAGGGAGCTCCTACGAGCAGTACTTC.